These 7 T cell receptor beta chains came from one sample sequenced in a study of cytomegalovirus exposure and HLA in healthy donors. The PCR made use of 60 Vbeta and 13 Jbeta primers. Clones were sequenced by immunoSEQ multiplex PCR, and TCRdb holds only the in-frame ones, with some missing. Its clone listing holds approximately 82,000 clones. Material: PBMCs. Receptor source: a woman aged 60-70 years in good health and CMV-seronegative.

The chain uses TRBV19 and TRBJ1-5, with 11 bases that match TRBD1. V shed 9 bases, J shed 6 bases, and the junction held 10 bases outside the gene matches. CDR3 size: 15 residues. From germline, CDR1 is LNHDA and CDR2 SQIVND (reference sequence). The CDR3 loop is CASGQGASVAQPQHF. DNA for the CDR3: TGTGCCAGCGGACAGGGGGCTAGTGTTGCTCAGCCCCAGCATTTT.

This chain joins TRBV5-1 and TRBJ2-1, with D unresolved. V shed 0 bases and J shed 2 bases, with 9 bases lying between them. Germline V CDR1 and CDR2: SGHRS, YFSETQ. CDR3 length: 15 amino acids. CDR3 coding DNA: TGCGCCAGCAGCTTGGCCGAGTCGGCCTACAATGAGCAGTTCTTC. It specifies CASSLAESAYNEQFF.

The rearrangement links TRBV13 to TRBJ1-4; D gene uncertain. Germline V CDR1 and CDR2: PRHDT, FYEKMQ (reference sequence). Trimming cost V 0 bases and J 5 bases, with 7 bases left between them. The CDR3 is made up of 14 amino acids. The CDR3 spells CASSLGRQNEKLFF. The DNA for the CDR3 is TGTGCCAGCAGCTTAGGTCGACAAAATGAAAAACTGTTTTTT.

This chain connects TRBV6-1 to TRBJ2-1, with D possibly matching TRBD2 (6 bases). The CDR3 length is 15 residues. V lost 5 bases and J lost 4, with 15 bases in between. CDR1 is MNHNS and CDR2 is SASEGT in the germline V gene. DNA of the CDR3: TGTGCCAGCAGTAATTTAGAGGAGGGATACAATGAGCAGTTCTTC. Its protein product is CASSNLEEGYNEQFF.

A word on this clone: The junction and the germline gene differ at one end; a read error may be behind it. The chain carries TRBV11-2 and TRBJ1-2; tentative D call: TRBD1 (5 bases). Germline V gene sequence: CDR1 SGHAT, CDR2 FQNNGV. This CDR3 has 13 amino acids. The CDR3 region has the DNA TGTGCCAGCAGCTTAGATGCGGGGGGGGTCGAAGACTTC. This sequence encodes CASSLDAGGVEDF.

The rearrangement joins TRBV15 to TRBJ1-2; 9 bases line up with TRBD1. The germline CDR1 and CDR2 sequences are LNHNV and YYDKDF (reference sequence). This CDR3 has 20 residues. Unmatched junction bases numbered 18, after V lost 2 bases and J lost 2 bases. The CDR3 loop reads CATSRSPNRDRAMGNYGYTF. The CDR3, as DNA: TGTGCCACCAGCAGATCCCCCAACCGGGACAGGGCGATGGGCAACTATGGCTACACCTTC.

V is TRBV7-2 and J is TRBJ2-5; 7 positions agree with TRBD1. The CDR3 runs to 14 residues. Germline loops: CDR1 SGHTA, CDR2 FQGNSA. Losses at the gene ends were 6 bases for V and 1 base for J; bases not matched to a gene: 5. CDR3 bases: TGTGCCAGCAGTCCACAGGGGTTCCAAGAGACCCAGTACTTC. Protein sequence: CASSPQGFQETQYF.